The rows below give T cell receptor beta chains drawn from one sample of a study of brain T cells in children with intractable seizures. Some clones are missing from TCRdb's copy, which holds only in-frame ones; the method was immunoSEQ multiplex PCR. This table holds some 76,000 clones, under 95% found once. The sequences come from peripheral blood, collected at surgery. Source of these receptors: a boy under three years old with tuberous sclerosis and intractable seizures. Each CDR3 is given with its conserved first and last residue. D genes are given only for firm matches. Clone size, where shown, is once, few, many, or a class for clones that have expanded.

abundance	d_gene	v_gene	j_gene	CDR3nt	CDR3aa
once	TRBD1	TRBV11-3	TRBJ2-7	TGTGCCAGCAGCTTCGGGACAGGGATCGGCGAGCAGTACTTC	CASSFGTGIGEQYF
.	TRBD1	TRBV6-5	TRBJ1-2	TGTGCCAGCCACCAGACAGGGGTTCGCTATGGCTACACCTTC	CASHQTGVRYGYTF
.	.	TRBV25-1	TRBJ2-7	TGTGCCAGCACCTTAACAGGGGAGCAGTACTTC	CASTLTGEQYF
.	TRBD2	TRBV11-2	TRBJ2-1	TGTGCCAGCAGCCGAGGGACTAGCGGGGGGGCCTACAATGAGCAGTTCTTC	CASSRGTSGGAYNEQFF
.	TRBD2	TRBV27	TRBJ2-7	TGTGCCAGCAGTTTAATCAAACCTAGCGGCGCCTACGAGCAGTACTTC	CASSLIKPSGAYEQYF
.	.	TRBV28	TRBJ2-2	TGTGCCAGCAGTGGGACGGCCGGGGAGCTGTTTTTT	CASSGTAGELFF
once	.	TRBV2	TRBJ2-2	TGTGCCAGCAGTCCAGGGGGGACCGGGGAGCTGTTTTTT	CASSPGGTGELFF
.	TRBD2	TRBV9	TRBJ2-5	TGTGCCAGCAGCGTAGGGACTAGCGGGAACCGAGAGACCCAGTACTTC	CASSVGTSGNRETQYF
once	.	TRBV2	TRBJ1-5	TGTGCCAGCAGCTCGGACAGTTTCAATCAGCCCCAGCATTTT	CASSSDSFNQPQHF
.	TRBD2	TRBV19	TRBJ2-3	TGTGCCAGTAGTATCGCTAGCGGGGGGTCAGATACGCAGTATTTT	CASSIASGGSDTQYF
.	.	TRBV7-2	TRBJ2-7	TGTGCCAGCAGCTTAGATAGCGCGGGCTACGAGCAGTACTTC	CASSLDSAGYEQYF
.	.	TRBV18	TRBJ2-7	TGTGCCAGCTCATTTTCAGGACAGATGCCCTACGAGCAGTACTTC	CASSFSGQMPYEQYF
.	TRBD1	TRBV7-9	TRBJ1-1	TGTGCCAGCAGCCGTAGCCCCAGGACAGGTATGAACACTGAAGCTTTCTTT	CASSRSPRTGMNTEAFF
.	TRBD2	TRBV6-5	TRBJ2-6	TGTGCCAGCACTAGCGGTTACTCTGGGGCCAACGTCCTGACTTTC	CASTSGYSGANVLTF
.	.	TRBV3-1/TRBV3-2	TRBJ2-1	TGTGCCAGCAGGCTCAACAATGAGCAGTTCTTC	CASRLNNEQFF
.	.	TRBV30	TRBJ1-2	TGTGCCTGGCGTACTGGCAGAGCTCTCTATGGCTACACCTTC	CAWRTGRALYGYTF
.	TRBD1	TRBV6-1	TRBJ2-1	TGTGCCAGCAGTGAAGCAGGGGGCTACTACAATGAGCAGTTCTTC	CASSEAGGYYNEQFF
.	.	TRBV14	TRBJ2-2	TGTGCCAGCAGCCGGAAGGGACAACCCACCGGGGAGCTGTTTTTT	CASSRKGQPTGELFF
.	TRBD2	TRBV7-3	TRBJ2-2	TGTGCCAGCAGCTCCGGACTAGCGGGGGGGCCTAACACCGGGGAGCTGTTTTTT	CASSSGLAGGPNTGELFF
.	TRBD2	TRBV4-2	TRBJ2-1	TGTGCCAGCAGCCAAGTAAGAACTAGCGGGGGGAATAACAATGAGCAGTTCTTC	CASSQVRTSGGNNNEQFF
.	TRBD2	TRBV13	TRBJ2-3	TGTGCCAGCACGCGGGAGAGTCAAGATACGCAGTATTTT	CASTRESQDTQYF
.	TRBD2	TRBV4-2	TRBJ2-7	TGTGCCAGCAGCTTGACTTTAGCGGGTGATAACTACGAGCAGTACTTC	CASSLTLAGDNYEQYF